Described below is a single T cell receptor beta chain sequence and its context. Germline CDR1 is SGDLS and CDR2 is YYNGEE. The trim removed 0 bases at V and 3 bases at J, leaving 2 bases unmatched. This CDR3 region has 14 residues. Measured with immunoSEQ multiplex PCR; TCRdb has only the in-frame clones, and not every one. The profile shows tens of thousands of clones, more than 60% of them singletons. The sample comes from a study of radiotherapy plus CTLA-4 blockade in lung cancer. This TCR came from a human donor with non-small cell lung cancer who had a partial response to radiotherapy plus ipilimumab. The chain combines TRBV9 with TRBJ2-7; TRBD2 matches 8 bases. The sequencing here drew on peripheral blood, taken from a patient treated with radiotherapy plus ipilimumab. In DNA, the CDR3 is TGTGCCAGCAGCGTAGCGGCGGGAGGCTACGAGCAGTACTTC. This gives the protein CASSVAAGGYEQYF.